A single sample is the source of the 11 T cell receptor beta chains below, sequenced in a study of T-cell reconstitution after alpha-beta-depleted transplantation in children. TCRbeta library construction was performed incorporating unique molecular identifiers. Each CDR3 protein is one row after TCRdb ran MiXCR on the PCR reads. The data hold about 420,000 distinct CDR3 sequences, with 16% observed a single time. The specimen comprised PBMCs, mostly from graft donor cells, sampled 360 days after TCRalphabeta/CD19-depleted stem cell transplant. The receptors stem from a boy under three years old who had a stem cell transplant for Wiskott-Aldrich syndrome, so the T cells may come from the graft donor.

The J gene is TRBJ2-5, the V gene TRBV11-2, with 8 positions matching TRBD1. V shed 3 bases and J 4 bases; nucleotides not matched to a gene: 4. This CDR3 has 14 amino acids. Germline CDR1 and CDR2: SGHAT and FQNNGV. The CDR3 reads CASSFWTGRETQYF. CDR3 sequence (DNA): TGTGCCAGCAGCTTTTGGACAGGGAGAGAGACCCAGTACTTC.

This clonotype was counted a few times. The gene calls are TRBV27 and TRBJ2-1, with D possibly matching TRBD2 (5 bases). Per germline, CDR1 MNHEY and CDR2 SMNVEV (reference sequence). The CDR3 has 14 residues. Trimming removed 4 bases at V and 6 bases at J, with 13 bases between. Here the CDR3 reads CASSSWLAFNEQFF. The DNA of the CDR3 is TGTGCCAGCAGTTCTTGGCTAGCCTTCAATGAGCAGTTCTTC.

CDR3 sequence reads: CASSSIGGEQYF. DNA of the CDR3: TGCGCCAGCAGCTCGATAGGGGGCGAGCAGTACTTC. V usage is TRBV5-1 and J usage is TRBJ2-7, with D perhaps TRBD1 (6 bases). The CDR3 is 12 amino acids. V lost 3 bases to trimming and J lost 6 bases, with 10 bases between them. Germline CDR1 is SGHRS and CDR2 is YFSETQ.

The chain carries TRBV20-1 and TRBJ2-1; 9 bases line up with TRBD1. Germline V gives CDR1 DFQATT, CDR2 SNEGSKA (reference sequence). With 3 bases clipped from V and 3 bases from J, the junction kept 3 bases outside the gene matches. This CDR3 has 14 amino acids. CDR3 DNA: TGCAGTGCTAGCGGGACAGGGCTCTACAATGAGCAGTTCTTC. Its protein is CSASGTGLYNEQFF.

The chain has TRBV7-2 and TRBJ2-2; D is perhaps TRBD1 (5 bases). Germline V CDR1 and CDR2: SGHTA, FQGNSA. The V gene lost 4 bases and the J gene lost 5 bases, with 8 bases spanning the gap. There are 13 residues in the CDR3. The CDR3 reads CASSSRQTGELFF. The CDR3 nucleotides read TGTGCCAGCAGCTCCAGACAGACCGGGGAGCTGTTTTTT.

The CDR3 DNA reads TGCGCCAGCAGCTTGGATGGGCCCCGGATGGCCGGGGAGCTGTTTTTT. It translates to CASSLDGPRMAGELFF. The chain uses TRBV5-1 and TRBJ2-2; D call uncertain. Germline lookup yields CDR1 SGHRS and CDR2 YFSETQ. Between the trimmed V and J ends, which lost 0 bases and 6 bases, there was a span of 15 bases. This CDR3 has 16 amino acids.

V is TRBV11-2 and J is TRBJ2-7; TRBD1 matches 10 bases. Germline loops: CDR1 SGHAT, CDR2 FQNNGV. With V trimmed by 2 bases and J by 4 bases, 2 bases remained unmatched. The CDR3 has 14 residues. The CDR3 sequence: CASSLPDRGYEQYF. CDR3 DNA sequence: TGTGCCAGCAGCTTACCGGACAGGGGGTACGAGCAGTACTTC.

This clonotype was seen more than once but under ten times. The rearrangement uses TRBV10-3 and TRBJ2-1; 7 bases are shared with TRBD2. V lost 2 bases to trimming and J lost 0 bases; unmatched junction nucleotides: 7. CDR3 length: 17 residues. Germline CDR1 ENHRY, CDR2 SYGVKD. CDR3 nucleotide sequence: TGTGCCATCAGTGAGCTCCTTCTAGCGGACTCCTACAATGAGCAGTTCTTC. Protein product: CAISELLLADSYNEQFF.

This clonotype was seen a handful of times. V gene TRBV7-8 combines with J gene TRBJ2-7; the match to TRBD2 covers 8 bases. The CDR3 runs 14 residues. V trimming: 1 base; J trimming: 3 bases; junction bases outside the gene matches: 2. Germline CDR1 SGHVS, CDR2 FQNEAQ. The CDR3 region is CASSLEGLVYEQYF. CDR3 in DNA: TGTGCCAGCAGCTTAGAGGGACTAGTCTACGAGCAGTACTTC.

In this sample, this clonotype turned up many times. The chain joins TRBV4-1 to TRBJ2-1, with TRBD1 as a possible D gene (6 bases). The CDR3 covers 16 residues. Germline CDR1 and CDR2: MGHRA and YSYEKL. V dropped 1 base and J dropped 10 bases, with 20 bases sitting between them. CDR3 sequence reads: CASSQAEWGRGKEQFF. CDR3 DNA sequence: TGCGCCAGCAGCCAAGCCGAGTGGGGAAGGGGGAAAGAGCAGTTCTTC.

The V call is TRBV20-1, the J call TRBJ2-7, with 7 bases that match TRBD2. The germline V gene has CDR1 DFQATT and CDR2 SNEGSKA (reference sequence). The V gene end was trimmed by 1 base and the J gene end by 2 bases; junction bases not matched to a gene: 5. This CDR3 is built from 14 residues. This CDR3 reads CSARGPGLTYEQYF. Written as DNA, the CDR3 is TGCAGTGCTAGAGGTCCGGGACTAACCTACGAGCAGTACTTC.